In this sample, the clone carrying this T cell receptor (beta chain) turned up once. V lost 4 bases and J lost 0; bases outside the gene matches: 9. CDR1 is MDHEN and CDR2 is SYDVKM in the germline V gene. The CDR3 contains 17 residues. Clones were sequenced by immunoSEQ multiplex PCR, and TCRdb holds only the in-frame ones, with some missing. The data contain about 51,000 clones, 88% of them singletons. The data stem from a study of control samples from healthy donors and cancer patients. The chain couples TRBV28 to TRBJ1-2, with TRBD1 matching 9 bases. The sequenced sample consisted of PBMCs. This TCR was sampled from a man in his forties or fifties with head and neck cancer. The CDR3 sequence: CASSSQGARGTNYGYTF. As DNA, the CDR3 is TGTGCCAGCAGTTCACAGGGGGCGCGAGGGACTAACTATGGCTACACCTTC.